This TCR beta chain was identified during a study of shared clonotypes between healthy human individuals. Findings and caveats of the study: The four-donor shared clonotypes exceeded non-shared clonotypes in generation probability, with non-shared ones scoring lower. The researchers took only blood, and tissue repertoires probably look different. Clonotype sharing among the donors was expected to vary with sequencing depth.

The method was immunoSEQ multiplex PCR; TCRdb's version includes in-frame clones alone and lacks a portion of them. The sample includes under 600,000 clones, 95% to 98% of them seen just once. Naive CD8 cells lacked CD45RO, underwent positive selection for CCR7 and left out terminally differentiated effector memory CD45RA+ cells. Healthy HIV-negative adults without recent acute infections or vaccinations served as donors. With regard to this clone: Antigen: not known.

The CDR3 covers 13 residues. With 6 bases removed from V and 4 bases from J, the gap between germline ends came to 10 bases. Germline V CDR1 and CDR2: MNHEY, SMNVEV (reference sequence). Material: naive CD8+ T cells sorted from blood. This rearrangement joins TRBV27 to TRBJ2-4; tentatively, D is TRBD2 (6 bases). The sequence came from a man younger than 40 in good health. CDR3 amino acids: CASSPSEKNIQYF. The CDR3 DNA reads TGTGCCAGCAGCCCTAGCGAGAAAAACATTCAGTACTTC.